One sample yielded the 28 T cell receptor beta chains listed below, sequenced in a study of T cells after yellow fever vaccination. One entry per CDR3 protein results from TCRdb running MiXCR on the 5' RACE reads. Of around 350,000 distinct CDR3 sequences listed, roughly 11% were seen once; the top ten hold around 19%. The sample here was PBMCs, taken on the day of the first yellow fever vaccination. The receptors shown here come from a man aged 18-30 years who received the YFV17D yellow fever vaccine.

In its sample, this clonotype was seen a few times. The chain employs TRBV18 and TRBJ1-5; unclear D gene. CDR3 length: 14 amino acids. The V gene lost 1 base and the J gene lost 6 bases, with 10 bases spanning the gap. Germline CDR1 is KGHSH and CDR2 is LQKENI. The CDR3 sequence is CASSPLEGTQPQHF. CDR3 nucleotides: TGTGCCAGCTCACCACTGGAGGGTACTCAGCCCCAGCATTTT. The whole variable domain, remainder taken from reference TRBV18 and TRBJ1-5, is NAGVMQNPRHLVRRRGQEARLRCSPMKGHSHVYWYRQLPEEGLKFMVYLQKENIIDESGMPKERFSAEFPKEGPSILRIQQVVRGDSAAYFCASSPLEGTQPQHFGDGTRLSIL.

This chain connects TRBV18 to TRBJ2-7; D is unclear. The CDR3 loop spans 16 amino acids. Germline V CDR1 and CDR2: KGHSH, LQKENI. Trimming stripped 2 bases from V and 0 bases from J, with 14 bases between. CDR3 loop: CASSPRPVRDSYEQYV. The CDR3 DNA is TGTGCCAGCTCACCAAGGCCGGTGAGAGACTCCTACGAGCAGTACGTC.

Only a few counts were recorded for this clonotype. This chain uses TRBV20-1 with TRBJ2-7, with 12 nucleotides matching TRBD2. This CDR3 is built from 15 residues. Per the germline V gene, CDR1 is DFQATT and CDR2 is SNEGSKA (reference sequence). Unmatched junction bases numbered 9, after V lost 3 bases and J lost 6 bases. The CDR3 coding sequence is TGCAGTGCTAGGGAAGGACTAGCGGGGTCACCCGAGCAGTACGTC. Amino acid sequence: CSAREGLAGSPEQYV.

The rearrangement joins TRBV9 to TRBJ2-3; D is uncertain. V lost 4 bases, J lost 0 bases, and 15 bases lay in between. Germline CDR1 is SGDLS and CDR2 is YYNGEE. This CDR3 comprises 16 residues. The CDR3 here is CASSPLTGSSTDTQYF. The CDR3 DNA follows: TGTGCCAGCAGCCCCCTGACTGGAAGTAGCACAGATACGCAGTATTTT.

This clonotype appeared many times. The rearrangement joins TRBV7-9 to TRBJ1-1; D unresolved. The CDR3 has 14 amino acids. Germline V lookup: CDR1 SEHNR, CDR2 FQNEAQ (reference sequence). V gave up 5 bases and J gave up 0 bases, with 10 bases separating them. CDR3 amino acids: CASSLRTLNTEAFF. For the CDR3, the DNA is TGTGCCAGCAGCCTAAGGACCCTGAACACTGAAGCTTTCTTT. Using reference TRBV7-9 and TRBJ1-1 for the parts outside the CDR3, the full variable domain is DTGVSQNPRHKITKRGQNVTFRCDPISEHNRLYWYRQTLGQGPEFLTYFQNEAQLEKSRLLSDRFSAERPKGSFSTLEIQRTEQGDSAMYLCASSLRTLNTEAFFGQGTRLTVV.

This clonotype was counted between two and nine times. The CDR3 region has the DNA TGTGCCAGCAGCCAAGATAGGTCTAGCGGGGCAAAATACAATGAGCAGTTCTTC. It translates to CASSQDRSSGAKYNEQFF. The gene calls are TRBV3-1 and TRBJ2-1; 9 nucleotides align to TRBD2. Per the germline V gene, CDR1 is LGHDT and CDR2 is YNNKEL (reference sequence). V shed 0 bases, J shed 4 bases, and the junction held 10 bases outside the gene matches. This CDR3 spans 18 amino acids.

This clonotype was found a few times. The rearrangement links TRBV4-3 to TRBJ2-1, with 8 bases aligning to TRBD2. This CDR3 is 16 amino acids long. CDR1 is LGHNA, CDR2 YSLEER, per germline. V dropped 1 base and J dropped 9; count of bases not matched to a gene: 11. In DNA, the CDR3 is TGCGCCAGCAGCCAAGGGGTCGGGGGGGCACCCGGTGAGCAGTTCTTC. It specifies CASSQGVGGAPGEQFF.

This clonotype was counted at least ten times. The V and J genes are TRBV6-5 and TRBJ2-1; 9 bases align to TRBD1. There are 15 residues in the CDR3. Unmatched junction bases numbered 5, after V lost 6 bases and J lost 2 bases. The germline V gene has CDR1 MNHEY and CDR2 SVGAGI. Here the CDR3 reads CASRIRTGAYNEQFF. CDR3 nucleotide sequence: TGTGCCAGCAGAATAAGGACAGGGGCCTACAATGAGCAGTTCTTC.

This clonotype was recorded at least ten times. This chain uses TRBV12-3 or TRBV12-4 with TRBJ2-4, with 9 nucleotides matching TRBD1. The trim removed 6 bases at V and 8 bases at J, leaving 8 bases unmatched. The CDR3 totals 14 residues. CDR3 region: CASSQTGGLDIQYF. The CDR3 DNA is TGTGCCAGCAGCCAAACAGGGGGCCTGGACATTCAGTACTTC.

This chain uses TRBV11-2 with TRBJ2-7; 11 bases line up with TRBD2. This CDR3 is built from 19 residues. Germline V CDR1 and CDR2: SGHAT, FQNNGV. The V gene end was trimmed by 6 bases and the J gene end by 0 bases; junction bases not matched to a gene: 16. In DNA form, the CDR3 reads TGTGCCAGCAGTCAACCCCGGCGGATAGCGGGGGGGTACTCCTACGAGCAGTACTTC. This codes for CASSQPRRIAGGYSYEQYF. Full variable domain (outside the CDR3, taken from reference TRBV11-2 and TRBJ2-7): EAGVAQSPRYKIIEKRQSVAFWCNPISGHATLYWYQQILGQGPKLLIQFQNNGVVDDSQLPKDRFSAERLKGVDSTLKIQPAKLEDSAVYLCASSQPRRIAGGYSYEQYFGPGTRLTVT.

Ten or more counts support this clonotype. This sequence joins TRBV7-6 and TRBJ2-1, with a tentative D call TRBD2 (5 bases). Germline loops: CDR1 SGHVS, CDR2 FNYEAQ. The CDR3 extends over 15 amino acids. Trimming shortened V by 0 bases and J by 9 bases, and 15 bases separated the two germline ends. This chain's CDR3 is CASSLAPPGGGEQFF. The CDR3 region has the DNA TGTGCCAGCAGCTTAGCGCCCCCGGGTGGAGGTGAGCAGTTCTTC.

The chain carries TRBV28 and TRBJ1-5, with unresolved D. This CDR3 region has 16 residues. The germline CDR1 and CDR2 sequences are MDHEN and SYDVKM. V lost 6 bases, J lost 0 bases, and 15 bases lay in between. CDR3 sequence reads: CASRPRSVYSNQPQHF. CDR3 DNA sequence: TGTGCCAGCAGGCCGAGATCGGTCTATAGCAATCAGCCCCAGCATTTT.

There are a few counts of this clonotype. This sequence joins TRBV11-2 and TRBJ2-7, with D maybe TRBD2 (5 bases). The CDR3 is 13 residues long. CDR1 SGHAT and CDR2 FQNNGV come from the germline V gene. Deletions cut 4 bases from V and 7 bases from J, with 14 bases between. CDR3 region: CASSYSGMGEQYV. The DNA of the CDR3 is TGTGCCAGCAGCTACTCGGGGATGGGGGAGCAGTACGTC.

This clonotype was observed at least ten times. The V and J genes are TRBV6-5 and TRBJ2-5; D is ambiguous. V lost 0 bases, J lost 2 bases, and 16 bases lay in between. Germline V gene sequence: CDR1 MNHEY, CDR2 SVGAGI. This CDR3 spans 17 amino acids. In nucleotides, the CDR3 is TGTGCCAGCAGTTACTCGAAAGATCCCAGAAAACAAGAGACCCAGTACTTC. This encodes CASSYSKDPRKQETQYF.

CDR3 region: CASSLVGQNNEQFF. The DNA for the CDR3 is TGTGCCAGCAGCTTGGTAGGACAGAACAATGAGCAGTTCTTC. The gene calls are TRBV5-4 and TRBJ2-1, with TRBD1 as a possible D gene (6 bases). V was cut by 0 bases and J by 5 bases, with 9 bases left in between. Looked up from germline, CDR1 is SGHNT and CDR2 is YYREEE (reference sequence). The CDR3 totals 14 residues.

This clonotype appeared a few times. This chain joins TRBV7-2 and TRBJ2-7; D unclear. The germline V and J ends were trimmed by 1 base and 4 bases, with 8 bases remaining between them. This CDR3 has 13 residues. CDR1 and CDR2 from the germline V gene are SGHTA and FQGNSA. The DNA of the CDR3 is TGTGCCAGCAGCTTAGATTCCGTATACGAGCAGTACTTC. This gives the protein CASSLDSVYEQYF.

This clonotype turned up a few times. The chain links TRBV5-6 to TRBJ2-7; TRBD2 matches 11 bases. The V segment lost 1 base and the J segment 4 bases; nucleotides outside the gene matches: 13. The germline CDR1 and CDR2 sequences are SGHDT and YYEEEE. This CDR3 has 18 residues. Written as DNA, the CDR3 is TGTGCCAGCAGCTTGATAGGTTCAGGGACTAGCGGAGTTTACGAGCAGTACTTC. It specifies CASSLIGSGTSGVYEQYF.

There are a few counts of this clonotype. The J gene is TRBJ2-2, the V gene TRBV5-1; TRBD1 agrees at 7 bases. The CDR3 extends over 16 amino acids. Trimming took 3 bases from V and 0 from J; bases not matched to a gene: 5. Germline CDR1 and CDR2: SGHRS and YFSETQ. DNA for the CDR3: TGCGCCAGCAGCTCTGGGGGACAGACGAACACCGGGGAGCTGTTTTTT. The encoded protein is CASSSGGQTNTGELFF.

This clonotype was detected a few times. The DNA for the CDR3 is TGTGCCAGCAGTTCAAGGACAGTCGAAGCTTTCTTT. The encoded protein is CASSSRTVEAFF. The rearrangement joins TRBV6-1 to TRBJ1-1; D might be TRBD1 (6 bases). The CDR3 runs to 12 residues. In germline, CDR1 is MNHNS, CDR2 SASEGT. V was pared by 5 bases and J by 8 bases, with 12 bases between.

In its sample, this clonotype was seen a few times. The V call is TRBV7-9, the J call TRBJ2-3, with 7 bases identical to TRBD1. Germline V gene sequence: CDR1 SEHNR, CDR2 FQNEAQ (reference sequence). The CDR3 is made up of 14 amino acids. V shed 8 bases and J 0 bases; nucleotides not matched to a gene: 5. Written as DNA, the CDR3 is TGTGCCAGCCATAGGGGGCCGAGCACAGATACGCAGTATTTT. Protein sequence: CASHRGPSTDTQYF.

The V call is TRBV7-8, the J call TRBJ2-7; the D gene is possibly TRBD2 (5 bases). CDR1 is SGHVS, CDR2 FQNEAQ, per germline. The CDR3 length is 14 residues. V was clipped by 5 bases and J by 3 bases, with 14 bases between them. The CDR3 DNA reads TGTGCCAGCAGCACTACCGGACTCTTCTACGAGCAGTACTTC. Protein sequence: CASSTTGLFYEQYF.

The chain links TRBV14 to TRBJ1-2; TRBD1 is a possible D gene (5 bases). The CDR3 runs 14 residues. The V end lost 4 bases, the J end lost 4 bases, and 13 bases lay between the germline ends. Germline CDR1 SGHDN, CDR2 FVKESK. CDR3 in amino acids: CASSPGAAPYGYTF. CDR3 in DNA: TGTGCCAGCAGCCCCGGGGCGGCCCCCTATGGCTACACCTTC.

This clonotype was observed a few times. The chain recombines TRBV19 with TRBJ2-5, with 11 bases fitting TRBD2. The CDR3 contains 16 residues. V shed 5 bases and J 2 bases; nucleotides not matched to a gene: 7. Germline V lookup: CDR1 LNHDA, CDR2 SQIVND (reference sequence). CDR3 in DNA: TGTGCCAGTAGTCGGCTAGCGGGGGGCCCTCAAGAGACCCAGTACTTC. Protein product: CASSRLAGGPQETQYF.

This clonotype was found a few times. The J gene is TRBJ2-6, the V gene TRBV6-5, with 8 bases fitting TRBD2. The germline V gene encodes CDR1 MNHEY and CDR2 SVGAGI. Losses at the gene ends were 4 bases for V and 0 bases for J; bases not matched to a gene: 8. The CDR3 spans 18 residues. DNA of the CDR3: TGTGCCAGCAGTTCTCGGGAGGGAATCTACTCTGGGGCCAACGTCCTGACTTTC. It encodes CASSSREGIYSGANVLTF.

The chain couples TRBV9 to TRBJ1-1, with D hard to call. Germline CDR1 SGDLS, CDR2 YYNGEE. V was pared by 4 bases and J by 0 bases, with 10 bases between. The CDR3 runs 14 residues. The CDR3 DNA reads TGTGCCAGCAGCTCCCGGACCTTGAACACTGAAGCTTTCTTT. Protein: CASSSRTLNTEAFF.

This chain connects TRBV6-5 to TRBJ1-6; 9 bases line up with TRBD1. The V segment lost 3 bases and the J segment 10 bases; nucleotides outside the gene matches: 7. The CDR3 totals 15 residues. Germline V CDR1 and CDR2: MNHEY, SVGAGI. The CDR3 reads CASSYSTGGGSPLHF. The CDR3 nucleotides read TGTGCCAGCAGTTATTCGACAGGGGGAGGGTCACCCCTCCACTTT.

This chain links TRBV5-1 with TRBJ2-2, with D hard to call. Germline lookup yields CDR1 SGHRS and CDR2 YFSETQ. The CDR3 has 15 amino acids. V was trimmed by 1 base and J by 5 bases, leaving 12 bases between them. Written as DNA, the CDR3 is TGCGCCAGCAGCTTGCGCAGGACCTTTACCGGGGAGCTGTTTTTT. Its translation: CASSLRRTFTGELFF.

The chain carries TRBV10-3 and TRBJ2-5; 10 bases are shared with TRBD2. With V trimmed by 4 bases and J by 4 bases, 6 bases remained unmatched. The V gene's germline CDR1 is ENHRY and CDR2 SYGVKD. This CDR3 contains 15 residues. In DNA form, the CDR3 reads TGTGCCATCAGTGCCGAAAGACTAGCGGGAGAGACCCAGTACTTC. Residues: CAISAERLAGETQYF.